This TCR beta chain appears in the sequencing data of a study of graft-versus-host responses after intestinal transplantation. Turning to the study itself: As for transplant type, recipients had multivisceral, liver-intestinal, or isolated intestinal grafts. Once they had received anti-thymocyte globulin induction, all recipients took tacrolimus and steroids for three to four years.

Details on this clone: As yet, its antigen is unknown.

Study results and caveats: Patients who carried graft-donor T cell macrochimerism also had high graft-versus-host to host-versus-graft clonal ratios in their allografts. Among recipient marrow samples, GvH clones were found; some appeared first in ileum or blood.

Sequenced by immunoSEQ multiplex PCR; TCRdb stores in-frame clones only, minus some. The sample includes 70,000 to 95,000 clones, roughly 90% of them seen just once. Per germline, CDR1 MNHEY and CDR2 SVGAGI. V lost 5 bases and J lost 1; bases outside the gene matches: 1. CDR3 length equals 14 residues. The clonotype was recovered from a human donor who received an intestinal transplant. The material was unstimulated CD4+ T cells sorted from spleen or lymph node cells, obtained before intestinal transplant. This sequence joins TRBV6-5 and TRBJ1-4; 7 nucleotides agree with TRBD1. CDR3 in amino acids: CASSRDRTNEKLFF. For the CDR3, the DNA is TGTGCCAGCAGTAGGGACAGAACTAATGAAAAACTGTTTTTT.